This T cell receptor (beta chain) was sequenced for a study of CD8 T cells in ankylosing spondylitis. Overall study results and limits: A TCR beta motif of 8 or 9 highly homologous variants appeared characteristic of ankylosing spondylitis blood.

MiXCR was run by TCRdb on the 5' RACE reads, yielding one entry per CDR3 protein. The sample contains 400,000 or so distinct CDR3 sequences, roughly 26% of which appear only once. To note about this clonotype: Its specificity is not known.

Sequencing was performed on blood, either unsorted or a sorted T cell fraction (not recorded which). The TCR comes from a male donor with ankylosing spondylitis.

The CDR3 DNA sequence: TGTGCCAGCATCATATCAGGGGGCGGCATTGATGGCTACACCTTC. Encoded protein: CASIISGGGIDGYTF. The chain uses TRBV2 and TRBJ1-2; 8 bases are a match to TRBD1. This CDR3 region has 15 residues. Germline lookup yields CDR1 SNHLY and CDR2 FYNNEI. J was trimmed by 6 bases and V by 7 bases; bases with no gene match: 13. The full variable domain, with the rest looked up from reference TRBV2 and TRBJ1-2, is EPEVTQTPSHQVTQMGQEVILRCVPISNHLYFYWYRQILGQKVEFLVSFYNNEISEKSEIFDDQFSVERPDGSNFTLKIRSTKLEDSAMYFCASIISGGGIDGYTFGSGTRLTVV.